The 25 T cell receptor beta chains given below trace back to one sample, sequenced in a study of T cell responses to AZD1222 COVID-19 vaccine. Some clones are missing from TCRdb's copy, which holds only in-frame ones; the method was immunoSEQ multiplex PCR. Here the sample spans under 95,000 clones, almost 90% being singletons. The material was peripheral blood, obtained 28 days after the second AZD1222 dose. These receptors originate from an adult who received the AZD1222 COVID-19 vaccine.

The rearrangement uses TRBV9 and TRBJ2-7, with 8 bases fitting TRBD1. This CDR3 region has 13 residues. V was pared by 3 bases and J by 6 bases, with 5 bases of the junction left unmatched. Germline loops: CDR1 SGDLS, CDR2 YYNGEE. Here the CDR3 DNA reads TGTGCCAGCAGCGGCAGGACAGGGACCGAGCAGTACTTC. Translated: CASSGRTGTEQYF.

CDR3: CASSSESYEQYF. CDR3 in DNA: TGCGCCAGCAGTTCAGAGAGCTACGAGCAGTACTTC. V usage is TRBV5-1 and J usage is TRBJ2-7; no definite D call. V was clipped by 5 bases and J by 3 bases, with 9 bases between them. The CDR3 has 12 amino acids. Germline CDR1 reads SGHRS; CDR2 reads YFSETQ.

The chain is built from TRBV10-3 and TRBJ2-7; D call uncertain. Deletions cut 6 bases from V and 3 bases from J, with 15 bases between. The CDR3 is 14 amino acids. In germline, CDR1 is ENHRY, CDR2 SYGVKD. The CDR3 protein is CAIRNNKVGYEQYF. DNA for the CDR3: TGTGCCATCAGGAATAATAAGGTCGGCTACGAGCAGTACTTC.

V is TRBV3-1 (or the pseudogene TRBV3-2) and J is TRBJ2-3; D is unclear. Trimming took 1 base from V and 4 from J, leaving 3 bases between them. CDR3 size: 12 residues. Germline loops: CDR1 LGHDT, CDR2 YNNKEL (reference sequence). The CDR3 DNA sequence: TGTGCCAGCAGCCAAGGTCCAGATACGCAGTATTTT. Its translation is CASSQGPDTQYF.

The chain is built from TRBV5-1 and TRBJ1-5, with 7 bases aligning to TRBD1. The junction had 6 bases not matched to a gene; V was cut back by 0 bases and J by 6 bases. The CDR3 covers 15 residues. Per germline, CDR1 SGHRS and CDR2 YFSETQ. The chain's CDR3 is CASSLAGTAFQPQHF. The CDR3 DNA reads TGCGCCAGCAGCTTGGCAGGGACAGCATTTCAGCCCCAGCATTTT.

V usage is TRBV4-1 and J usage is TRBJ2-3; 13 positions agree with TRBD2. The CDR3 contains 16 residues. CDR1 and CDR2 (germline): MGHRA, YSYEKL. The V gene end was trimmed by 4 bases and the J gene end by 6 bases; junction bases not matched to a gene: 7. CDR3 in amino acids: CASSRAGLAGPDTQYF. The CDR3 nucleotides are TGCGCCAGCAGCCGAGCGGGACTAGCGGGGCCCGATACGCAGTATTTT.

The V call is TRBV6-4, the J call TRBJ1-2; TRBD1 matches 9 bases. Germline V gene sequence: CDR1 MRHNA, CDR2 SNTAGT. Trimming at V came to 5 bases and at J to 7 bases, leaving 5 bases not matched to a gene. There are 13 residues in the CDR3. The CDR3 loop reads CASSPDRGFGYTF. The CDR3 DNA follows: TGTGCCAGCAGTCCGGACAGGGGTTTTGGCTACACCTTC.

A few counts support this clone. The rearrangement links TRBV12-3 or TRBV12-4 to TRBJ1-5; D unresolved. This CDR3 comprises 12 residues. Trimming took off 1 base at V and 6 bases at J, with 4 bases between the two ends. CDR3 in amino acids: CASSLVPQPQHF. The CDR3 DNA reads TGTGCCAGCAGTTTAGTACCTCAGCCCCAGCATTTT.

As for this clone: At the DNA level, this CDR3 is encoded by other sequences in the same sample as well. The chain carries TRBV5-1 and TRBJ2-7; 9 bases map to TRBD1. The CDR3 has 14 residues. V trimming: 5 bases; J trimming: 1 base; junction bases outside the gene matches: 4. Germline V CDR1 and CDR2: SGHRS, YFSETQ. The CDR3 here is CASSPGTGSYEQYF. As DNA, the CDR3 is TGCGCCAGCAGTCCCGGGACAGGGTCCTACGAGCAGTACTTC.

The chain couples TRBV10-3 to TRBJ1-2; D is undetermined. The CDR3 contains 14 residues. Germline values: CDR1 ENHRY, CDR2 SYGVKD. V lost 0 bases and J 7 bases, leaving 12 bases between the germline ends. In DNA form, the CDR3 reads TGTGCCATCAGTGAGTCGAGTGAAAGTGGTGGCTACACCTTC. Translated: CAISESSESGGYTF.

The chain combines TRBV30 with TRBJ2-3; D is undetermined. V shed 2 bases and J shed 6 bases, with 6 bases lying between them. Germline CDR1 reads GTSNPN; CDR2 reads SVGIG (reference sequence). CDR3 length: 11 amino acids. CDR3 protein: CAWSSPDTQYF. CDR3 nucleotide sequence: TGTGCCTGGAGTAGCCCCGATACGCAGTATTTT.

CDR3 residues: CASSQVGVGEQYF. The CDR3 DNA is TGTGCCAGCAGCCAAGTTGGGGTTGGCGAGCAGTACTTC. The chain links TRBV14 to TRBJ2-7, with unresolved D. V was trimmed by 1 base and J by 6 bases, leaving 10 bases between them. The CDR3 consists of 13 residues. Germline CDR1 is SGHDN and CDR2 is FVKESK.

This sequence joins TRBV27 and TRBJ2-7; TRBD2 is a possible D gene (7 bases). CDR1 is MNHEY, CDR2 SMNVEV, per germline (reference sequence). V lost 3 bases, J lost 4 bases, and 13 bases lay in between. The CDR3 extends over 14 amino acids. CDR3 region: CASSLRGGRYEQYF. The CDR3 bases are TGTGCCAGCAGTTTGAGGGGGGGTCGTTACGAGCAGTACTTC.

The chain is built from TRBV9 and TRBJ1-5; D is undetermined. The germline V gene has CDR1 SGDLS and CDR2 YYNGEE. Trimming stripped 4 bases from V and 0 bases from J, with 11 bases between. The CDR3 sequence is 15 residues long. CDR3 bases: TGTGCCAGCAGCCCTCGGGGAAATAGCAATCAGCCCCAGCATTTT. It specifies CASSPRGNSNQPQHF.

V is TRBV7-3 and J is TRBJ2-3; D gene unclear. The CDR3 sequence is 15 residues long. Germline assignment: CDR1 SGHTA and CDR2 FQGTGA. V was clipped by 3 bases and J by 4 bases, with 14 bases between them. The CDR3, as DNA: TGTGCCAGCAGCTTCTCCGGCGTCGGTGCAGATACGCAGTATTTT. Encoded protein: CASSFSGVGADTQYF.

The gene calls are TRBV19 and TRBJ2-3, with 11 bases fitting TRBD1. V lost 8 bases, J lost 4 bases, and 8 bases stayed unmatched. This CDR3 has 15 residues. Germline-derived CDR1 and CDR2 are LNHDA and SQIVND (reference sequence). The CDR3 reads CASQDRGLSADTQYF. Written as DNA, the CDR3 is TGTGCCAGTCAGGACAGGGGGCTGAGTGCAGATACGCAGTATTTT.

The chain links TRBV5-1 to TRBJ1-1, with 9 positions matching TRBD1. CDR1 and CDR2 (germline): SGHRS, YFSETQ. Trimming at V came to 1 base and at J to 5 bases, leaving 12 bases not matched to a gene. The CDR3 extends over 17 amino acids. CDR3 residues: CASSLLGQGDWATEAFF. The CDR3, as DNA: TGCGCCAGCAGCTTGCTGGGACAGGGAGATTGGGCGACTGAAGCTTTCTTT. The full variable domain, completed using reference TRBV5-1 and TRBJ1-1, is KAGVTQTPRYLIKTRGQQVTLSCSPISGHRSVSWYQQTPGQGLQFLFEYFSETQRNKGNFPGRFSGRQFSNSRSEMNVSTLELGDSALYLCASSLLGQGDWATEAFFGQGTRLTVV.

The gene calls are TRBV7-2 and TRBJ2-2; TRBD1 matches 9 bases. The CDR3 covers 15 residues. The germline V gene encodes CDR1 SGHTA and CDR2 FQGNSA. V shed 0 bases and J 7 bases; nucleotides not matched to a gene: 3. In DNA form, the CDR3 reads TGTGCCAGCAGCTTAGCAGGACAGGGGATCGGGGAGCTGTTTTTT. The encoded protein is CASSLAGQGIGELFF.

The J gene is TRBJ1-6, the V gene TRBV28; 9 bases are shared with TRBD1. The CDR3 length is 16 residues. V trimming: 7 bases; J trimming: 0 bases; junction bases outside the gene matches: 4. The germline V gene encodes CDR1 MDHEN and CDR2 SYDVKM. The CDR3 reads CASMDRGISYNSPLHF. The CDR3 region has the DNA TGTGCCAGCATGGACAGGGGAATCTCCTATAATTCACCCCTCCACTTT.

The chain links TRBV7-9 to TRBJ1-4, with 9 bases that match TRBD1. There are 17 residues in the CDR3. Germline CDR1 reads SEHNR; CDR2 reads FQNEAQ (reference sequence). Trimming took 2 bases from V and 8 from J; bases not matched to a gene: 12. CDR3 in DNA: TGTGCCAGCAGCTTAAATCGGTTTAGGACAGGGGACGAAAAACTGTTTTTT. Translating it yields CASSLNRFRTGDEKLFF.

The chain joins TRBV30 to TRBJ1-6, with a tentative D call TRBD1 (5 bases). With 1 base removed from V and 4 bases from J, the gap between germline ends came to 5 bases. Germline V lookup: CDR1 GTSNPN, CDR2 SVGIG (reference sequence). The CDR3 is made up of 13 amino acids. CDR3: CAWSAGYNSPLHF. CDR3 DNA sequence: TGTGCCTGGAGTGCAGGGTATAATTCACCCCTCCACTTT.

V gene TRBV13 combines with J gene TRBJ2-4; 13 nucleotides line up with TRBD2. This CDR3 contains 18 residues. The trim removed 5 bases at V and 0 bases at J, leaving 7 bases unmatched. CDR1 is PRHDT, CDR2 FYEKMQ, per germline (reference sequence). This CDR3 is CASSPGLAGAVAKNIQYF. The CDR3 DNA reads TGTGCCAGCAGCCCTGGACTAGCGGGGGCTGTAGCCAAAAACATTCAGTACTTC. Full variable domain (remainder filled in from reference TRBV13 and TRBJ2-4): AAGVIQSPRHLIKEKRETATLKCYPIPRHDTVYWYQQGPGQDPQFLISFYEKMQSDKGSIPDRFSAQQFSDYHSELNMSSLELGDSALYFCASSPGLAGAVAKNIQYFGAGTRLSVL.

The chain couples TRBV24-1 to TRBJ1-2, with TRBD1 matching over 8 bases. CDR1 is KGHDR and CDR2 is SFDVKD in the germline V gene. The CDR3 has 12 amino acids. The junction had 2 bases not matched to a gene; V was cut back by 5 bases and J by 7 bases. The CDR3 sequence is CATSVQGGGYTF. Written as DNA, the CDR3 is TGTGCCACCAGTGTACAGGGGGGTGGCTACACCTTC.

This chain joins TRBV19 and TRBJ1-3; no firm D call. Deletions cut 8 bases from V and 2 bases from J, with 10 bases between. The V gene's germline CDR1 is LNHDA and CDR2 SQIVND (reference sequence). This CDR3 is built from 13 residues. This chain's CDR3 is CASPGSPGNTIYF. CDR3 DNA sequence: TGTGCCAGTCCGGGATCGCCTGGAAACACCATATATTTT.

This clone was seen a few times. The chain carries TRBV7-3 and TRBJ1-6; D not certain. The CDR3 is 14 residues long. Germline V gene lookup returns CDR1 SGHTA and CDR2 FQGTGA. The ends were cut back, 1 base at V and 5 bases at J, with 6 bases in the middle. The CDR3: CASSLSGNNSPLHF. CDR3 DNA: TGTGCCAGCAGCTTAAGCGGAAATAATTCACCCCTCCACTTT.